The next 11 T cell receptor beta chains were all read from a single sample in a study of metastatic and nonmetastatic thyroid tumors. TCRdb re-analyzed the PCR reads using MiXCR. The sample carries 34,000 or so clones, roughly 21% recorded once. Thyroid surgery took place with no prior treatment in any patient. The material sequenced was blood. The receptors stem from a female donor with papillary thyroid cancer or a benign thyroid nodule (not recorded which). Some clones in this sample may be carry-over from other donors' samples.

The chain is built from TRBV6-2 or TRBV6-3 and TRBJ2-1; D call uncertain. Per the germline V gene, CDR1 is MNHEY and CDR2 is SVGEGT. There are 16 residues in the CDR3. V lost 4 bases and J 5 bases, leaving 18 bases between the germline ends. In nucleotides, the CDR3 is TGTGCCAGCAGTTTACCGGTACTAAAGTACAACAATGAGCAGTTCTTC. Protein sequence: CASSLPVLKYNNEQFF.

This chain links TRBV30 with TRBJ1-5, with 8 bases lining up with TRBD1. Trimming at V came to 0 bases and at J to 6 bases, leaving 7 bases not matched to a gene. Germline V gene sequence: CDR1 GTSNPN, CDR2 SVGIG (reference sequence). The CDR3 consists of 15 residues. The CDR3 loop is CAWSVAGGLGQPQHF. CDR3 bases: TGTGCCTGGAGTGTGGCAGGGGGCCTGGGTCAGCCCCAGCATTTT. The full variable domain, in which reference TRBV30 and TRBJ1-5 provide the parts outside the CDR3, is SQTIHQWPATLVQPVGSPLSLECTVEGTSNPNLYWYRQAAGRGLQLLFYSVGIGQISSEVPQNLSASRPQDRQFILSSKKLLLSDSGFYLCAWSVAGGLGQPQHFGDGTRLSIL.

The V and J genes are TRBV6-5 and TRBJ2-5; 10 nucleotides line up with TRBD2. V shed 4 bases and J 3 bases; nucleotides not matched to a gene: 5. This CDR3 spans 15 amino acids. The V gene's germline CDR1 is MNHEY and CDR2 SVGAGI. This CDR3 is CASSSRAGGKETQYF. The CDR3, as DNA: TGTGCCAGCAGTTCTAGAGCGGGGGGGAAAGAGACCCAGTACTTC.

The chain couples TRBV30 to TRBJ2-7; 9 bases fit TRBD1. The CDR3 covers 17 residues. V lost 5 bases to trimming and J lost 4 bases; unmatched junction nucleotides: 18. CDR1 is GTSNPN and CDR2 is SVGIG in the germline V gene (reference sequence). The CDR3 sequence: CAWSHEGFRDRAYEQYF. CDR3 nucleotides: TGTGCCTGGTCCCACGAGGGATTCCGGGACAGGGCTTACGAGCAGTACTTC. Together with reference TRBV30 and TRBJ2-7, the CDR3 gives the full variable domain: SQTIHQWPATLVQPVGSPLSLECTVEGTSNPNLYWYRQAAGRGLQLLFYSVGIGQISSEVPQNLSASRPQDRQFILSSKKLLLSDSGFYLCAWSHEGFRDRAYEQYFGPGTRLTVT.

This clone was recorded at least ten times. V and J are TRBV20-1 and TRBJ2-3; the match to TRBD2 covers 11 bases. J lost 5 bases, V lost 0 bases, and 4 bases had no gene match. Germline V gives CDR1 DFQATT, CDR2 SNEGSKA (reference sequence). This CDR3 region has 15 residues. The DNA of the CDR3 is TGCAGTGCTAGAGAGCTAGCGGGAGGTCGAGATACGCAGTATTTT. This encodes CSARELAGGRDTQYF.

In its sample, this clone is medium-sized. J is TRBJ1-1 and V is TRBV11-2; tentative D call: TRBD1 (5 bases). The CDR3 is made up of 15 amino acids. Germline CDR1 SGHAT, CDR2 FQNNGV. Trimming shortened V by 1 base and J by 1 base, and 10 bases separated the two germline ends. The CDR3 coding sequence is TGTGCCAGCAGCTTAGTTCCCGGGGGGAACACTGAAGCTTTCTTT. This sequence encodes CASSLVPGGNTEAFF.

There are many counts of this clone. This sequence joins TRBV3-1 and TRBJ2-1, with D tentatively TRBD2 (6 bases). V lost 4 bases, J lost 10 bases, and 26 bases lay in between. The CDR3 runs 17 residues. Germline loops: CDR1 LGHDT, CDR2 YNNKEL (reference sequence). The CDR3 spells CASSLSGTAPGGGEQFF. Here the CDR3 DNA reads TGTGCCAGCAGCCTTTCCGGGACTGCACCCGGTGGGGGGGAGCAGTTCTTC.

This sequence joins TRBV6-1 and TRBJ1-5; 9 nucleotides match TRBD1. The CDR3 extends over 14 amino acids. V trimming: 4 bases; J trimming: 7 bases; junction bases outside the gene matches: 5. Per germline, CDR1 MNHNS and CDR2 SASEGT. The CDR3 loop is CASSGTGGRQPQHF. The CDR3 nucleotides are TGTGCCAGCAGTGGTACAGGGGGCCGACAGCCCCAGCATTTT.

This clone was picked up many times. The genes are TRBV7-2 and TRBJ2-5, with TRBD2 identical over 7 bases. Germline CDR1 and CDR2: SGHTA and FQGNSA. CDR3 length equals 13 residues. CDR3 residues: CALGGVLRETQYF. CDR3 bases: TGTGCTTTGGGGGGGGTTCTGAGGGAGACCCAGTACTTC. The full variable domain, with the rest looked up from reference TRBV7-2 and TRBJ2-5, is GAGVSQSPSNKVTEKGKDVELRCDPISGHTALYWYRQSLGQGLEFLIYFQGNSAPDKSGLPSDRFSAERTGGSVSTLTIQRTQQEDSAVYLCALGGVLRETQYFGPGTRLLVL.

This clone was recorded many times. This sequence joins TRBV5-4 and TRBJ2-5; possible D gene TRBD1, 6 bases. Germline V gene sequence: CDR1 SGHNT, CDR2 YYREEE (reference sequence). Trimming took 0 bases from V and 4 from J, leaving 16 bases between them. CDR3 size: 16 residues. CDR3 residues: CASSLDWARGGETQYF. DNA for the CDR3: TGTGCCAGCAGCTTGGATTGGGCCAGGGGTGGAGAGACCCAGTACTTC.

By sample fraction, this clone is medium-sized. The DNA of the CDR3 is TGTGCCAGCAGCCGTGAGACTCAGAGCTACGAGCAGTACTTC. Translated, it gives CASSRETQSYEQYF. This chain joins TRBV4-2 and TRBJ2-7; D remains unclear. V was trimmed by 4 bases and J by 3 bases, leaving 13 bases between them. There are 14 residues in the CDR3. Germline values: CDR1 LGHNA, CDR2 YNFKEQ.